The clone carrying this TCR beta chain was counted once. The antigen is unknown. Unmatched junction bases numbered 7, after V lost 7 bases and J lost 9 bases. This CDR3 comprises 14 residues. Germline CDR1 reads MNHNS; CDR2 reads SASEGT. This entry is derived from a study of OX40 agonist ivuxolimab in advanced cancers. Study at large: Intravenous ivuxolimab was administered to patients every 2 weeks at 0.01 to 10 mg/kg. The diagnoses of dose-escalation patients were hepatocellular carcinoma, melanoma, renal cell or head and neck cancer. General study points: Both blood CD4+ and CD8+ T cells showed clonal growth by week 6 at 0.1 to 3.0 mg/kg. Expanded clones tended on average to be more numerous among CD8+ T cells than CD4+.

This table comes from immunoSEQ multiplex PCR, and its TCRdb copy is limited to in-frame clones, with some not included. The sample yields tens of thousands of clones, 70% to 85% seen once. The sequence was collected from an adult with an advanced solid tumor such as melanoma, head and neck, liver or kidney cancer. The genes are TRBV6-1 and TRBJ2-1; 12 bases line up with TRBD2. The starting material was CD4+ or CD8+ T cells sorted from blood, obtained in a trial of the OX40 agonist ivuxolimab. For the CDR3, the DNA is TGTGCCAGCACCCCGCTACTAGCGGGAGGTGAGCAGTTCTTC. It codes for CASTPLLAGGEQFF.